These 11 T cell receptor beta chains originate from one sample sequenced in a study of blood T cell repertoires in COVID-19. Here immunoSEQ multiplex PCR was the method, and the copy in TCRdb shows in-frame clones only, minus some. The data show about 200,000 clones, nearly 90% seen once. Material for sequencing was peripheral blood. These receptors were taken from a man in his fifties or sixties with active or convalescent COVID-19.

V is TRBV19 and J is TRBJ1-4, with 9 bases identical to TRBD1. Germline V gene data show CDR1 as LNHDA and CDR2 as SQIVND (reference sequence). The V and J ends lost 4 bases and 6 bases, in that order; junction bases with no gene match: 6. CDR3 size: 15 residues. The CDR3, as DNA: TGTGCCAGTAGTACTGGACAGGGGATACATGAAAAACTGTTTTTT. This sequence encodes CASSTGQGIHEKLFF.

This clone has just one count. The chain employs TRBV18 and TRBJ1-2, with D uncertain. V gave up 4 bases and J gave up 4 bases, with 22 bases separating them. Germline lookup yields CDR1 KGHSH and CDR2 LQKENI. The CDR3 sequence is 17 residues long. CDR3 amino acids: CASSQPGSWRDRYGYTF. The CDR3 bases are TGTGCCAGCTCACAACCGGGGTCCTGGAGGGATCGCTATGGCTACACCTTC.

The chain recombines TRBV7-2 with TRBJ2-3, with TRBD1 as a possible D gene (5 bases). The CDR3 is 14 residues long. Per germline, CDR1 SGHTA and CDR2 FQGNSA. V gave up 5 bases and J gave up 7 bases, with 16 bases separating them. This chain's CDR3 is CASSQYQGLNTQYF. The CDR3 DNA reads as TGTGCCAGCAGCCAATACCAGGGCTTAAATACGCAGTATTTT.

V gene TRBV5-1 combines with J gene TRBJ1-4; unclear D gene. Trimming shortened V by 4 bases and J by 8 bases, and 15 bases separated the two germline ends. Germline CDR1 reads SGHRS; CDR2 reads YFSETQ. This CDR3 has 14 residues. The CDR3 DNA reads as TGCGCCAGCAGCCTGACGGGTTTAAACGAAAAACTGTTTTTT. Translation: CASSLTGLNEKLFF.

This chain connects TRBV6-6 to TRBJ1-5; D not resolved. This CDR3 has 14 residues. V was clipped by 5 bases and J by 5 bases, with 13 bases between them. CDR1 and CDR2 (germline): MNHNY, SVGAGI (reference sequence). The CDR3 region is CASSQASSDQPQHF. The CDR3 nucleotides read TGTGCCAGCAGTCAGGCTAGTTCCGATCAGCCCCAGCATTTT.

This chain connects TRBV7-9 to TRBJ1-2, with TRBD1 matching 12 bases. CDR1 and CDR2 from the germline V gene are SEHNR and FQNEAQ (reference sequence). The CDR3 covers 15 residues. V was pared by 5 bases and J by 6 bases, with 7 bases of the junction left unmatched. The CDR3 region is CASSPWGQGADGYTF. Here the CDR3 DNA reads TGTGCCAGCAGCCCCTGGGGACAGGGGGCGGATGGCTACACCTTC.

This chain uses TRBV5-1 with TRBJ1-2, with 8 bases that match TRBD1. Germline loops: CDR1 SGHRS, CDR2 YFSETQ. This CDR3 contains 15 residues. J lost 2 bases, V lost 5 bases, and 8 bases had no gene match. The CDR3 spells CASRLGQGGNYGYTF. The CDR3 bases are TGCGCCAGCAGGTTAGGACAGGGCGGCAACTATGGCTACACCTTC.

As concerns this clone: This sample also contains other DNA sequences that code for the same CDR3. The CDR3 protein is CAWSRQGNQPQHF. CDR3 nucleotides: TGTGCCTGGAGTAGACAGGGAAATCAGCCCCAGCATTTT. J is TRBJ1-5 and V is TRBV30, with 7 bases fitting TRBD1. Germline CDR1 and CDR2: GTSNPN and SVGIG (reference sequence). V lost 2 bases to trimming and J lost 4 bases; unmatched junction nucleotides: 2. The CDR3 is made up of 13 amino acids.

The chain carries TRBV5-1 and TRBJ1-6, with TRBD1 matching 8 bases. Germline CDR1 and CDR2: SGHRS and YFSETQ. With 3 bases clipped from V and 9 bases from J, the junction kept 5 bases outside the gene matches. The CDR3 length is 14 residues. The CDR3 coding sequence is TGCGCCAGCAGCTCCCAGGGGGCATTTTCACCCCTCCACTTT. Translation gives CASSSQGAFSPLHF.

The chain uses TRBV19 and TRBJ1-1; the match to TRBD1 covers 9 bases. The trim removed 5 bases at V and 1 base at J, leaving 2 bases unmatched. Per the germline V gene, CDR1 is LNHDA and CDR2 is SQIVND (reference sequence). This CDR3 has 14 amino acids. For the CDR3, the DNA is TGTGCCAGTAGTGTGGACAGGGGGAACACTGAAGCTTTCTTT. Residues: CASSVDRGNTEAFF.

The chain links TRBV5-1 to TRBJ1-1; TRBD1 agrees at 10 bases. J gave up 7 bases and V 4 bases, and 10 bases lay outside the gene matches. The germline V gene has CDR1 SGHRS and CDR2 YFSETQ. The CDR3 runs to 15 residues. This CDR3 reads CASSTGTGERGEAFF. The CDR3 DNA reads as TGCGCCAGCAGCACCGGGACAGGGGAACGGGGTGAAGCTTTCTTT.